This TCR beta chain was sequenced for a study of low-dose radiotherapy and immunotherapy resistance in tumors. Study at large: With fractions of 0.5 Gy given every 2 weeks, Cohort 1 accumulated a total of 6.5 Gy.

First-strand cDNA used TRAV- and TRBV-specific primers, covering alpha and beta chains. Amplification, which lasted roughly 22 PCR cycles, used a constant-region primer and V-primer adapter to amplify TCRs. Isolated mRNA underwent amplification by in vitro transcription. MiXCR, applied by TCRdb to the reads, yields one record per CDR3 protein. Of about 39,000 distinct CDR3 sequences listed, around 21% were seen once; the top ten hold 8% to 9.5%. This sample's time point: after trial treatment. Treatment of the sample: LDRT plus nivolumab, ipilimumab, low-dose cyclophosphamide and aspirin (RACIN trial). V shed 5 bases, J shed 8 bases, and the junction held 10 bases outside the gene matches. From germline, CDR1 is SNHLY and CDR2 FYNNEI. The CDR3 runs 15 residues.

Specimen: PBMCs, collected after low-dose radiotherapy plus immunotherapy. This receptor was obtained from a female donor with ovarian cancer. This sequence joins TRBV2 and TRBJ2-1; 9 nucleotides align to TRBD1. The CDR3 loop is CASSLRDRVGHEQFF. CDR3 nucleotides: TGTGCCAGCAGTCTTAGGGACAGGGTGGGGCATGAGCAGTTCTTC.